One and the same sample provided the 7 T cell receptor beta chains below, sequenced in a study of Graves' ophthalmopathy and Graves' hyperthyroidism. The sequenced template was RNA, covering the TCR beta CDR3 region. HTBI primers were used in a first-round RT-PCR, which preceded a second-round multiplex PCR. MiXCR, applied by TCRdb to the multiplex PCR reads, yields one record per CDR3 protein. The top ten clones hold around 4.6% of a sample with approximately 540,000 distinct CDR3 sequences, roughly 40% of them seen once. Sequencing was carried out using peripheral blood or thyroid tissue (not recorded which). Every receptor here comes from an adult man with Graves' hyperthyroidism.

The chain combines TRBV7-8 with TRBJ2-7; a possible D gene is TRBD2 (6 bases). Near its end, the DNA agrees better with TRBJ2-1, so the J call may be wrong. The CDR3 is 14 residues long. Germline lookup yields CDR1 SGHVS and CDR2 FQNEAQ. This chain's CDR3 is CASSLAGTLNEQFF. The CDR3 region has the DNA TGTGCCAGCAGCTTAGCCGGGACTCTCAATGAGCAGTTCTTC.

This chain uses TRBV20-1 with TRBJ2-5; 10 bases align to TRBD2. Germline V lookup: CDR1 DFQATT, CDR2 SNEGSKA (reference sequence). The length of the CDR3 is 15 residues. Trimming at V came to 5 bases and at J to 3 bases, leaving 9 bases not matched to a gene. CDR3 amino acids: CSAGALGLAEETQYF. CDR3 nucleotide sequence: TGCAGTGCTGGAGCGCTCGGACTAGCGGAAGAGACCCAGTACTTC.

This clonotype was detected once. One end of the junction varies from germline; a read error may be responsible. This chain's CDR3 is CSAVSGSNSF. Written as DNA, the CDR3 is TGCAGTGCGGTTAGCGGGAGCAATTCATTC. The chain joins TRBV20-1 to TRBJ2-5; 9 bases align to TRBD2. CDR3 size: 10 residues. Germline V gene lookup returns CDR1 DFQATT and CDR2 SNEGSKA (reference sequence).

Remarks on this clonotype: One junction end disagrees with the germline gene, perhaps due to a read error. The chain combines TRBV24-1 with TRBJ1-1; D call uncertain. The CDR3 loop spans 13 amino acids. Looked up from germline, CDR1 is KGHDR and CDR2 is SFDVKD. The CDR3 loop reads CATSGTGRSEAFF. CDR3 in DNA: TGCGCCACCAGTGGAACCGGACGGTCTGAAGCTTTCTTT.

Worth noting for this clonotype: A much larger clone lies a single base off, so this may be a read error. This rearrangement joins TRBV19 to TRBJ1-1, with 7 bases aligning to TRBD1. Germline lookup yields CDR1 LNHDA and CDR2 SQIVND (reference sequence). CDR3 length: 13 residues. The CDR3 protein is CARSRGGYTEAFF. CDR3 coding DNA: TGTGCCCGTAGCAGGGGGGGTTACACTGAAGCTTTCTTT.

V is TRBV7-6 and J is TRBJ2-7; D is uncertain. The J call may not be correct, given that the DNA end is closer to TRBJ2-1. The CDR3 is 11 amino acids. The V gene's germline CDR1 is SGHVS and CDR2 FNYEAQ. The CDR3 loop reads CASSFRSEQFF. The CDR3 DNA reads as TGTGCCAGCAGCTTCAGGAGCGAGCAGTTCTTC.

This clonotype was recorded many times. The chain couples TRBV7-6 to TRBJ1-1, with TRBD1 matching over 7 bases. Germline V gene sequence: CDR1 SGHVS, CDR2 FNYEAQ. V dropped 5 bases and J dropped 0; count of bases not matched to a gene: 6. The CDR3 runs 15 residues. CDR3 amino acids: CASSPTGALNTEAFF. CDR3 DNA sequence: TGTGCCAGCAGCCCTACAGGGGCCCTGAACACTGAAGCTTTCTTT.